These 2 T cell receptor beta chains came from one sample sequenced in a study of naive and memory T cell subsets. General observations from the study: A few larger clonotypes appeared in naive repertoires, especially CD8, possibly memory cells re-expressing CD45RA.

Two oligonucleotides, mixed equimolar, formed the beta constant-region primer covering TRBC1 and TRBC2. Four rounds of PCR amplified the ligated cDNA using nested alpha and beta constant-region primers plus SP2. TCRdb re-derived calls from the UMI-ligation and nested PCR reads in MiXCR, one entry per CDR3 protein. The sample lists about 160,000 distinct CDR3 sequences, 22% occurring once. Antigens for these TCRs are unknown. The sequenced sample was naive CD4+ T cells from blood. These receptor sequences come from a human donor in good health.

This clonotype appeared a few times. The V and J genes are TRBV2 and TRBJ2-2; D remains ambiguous. The CDR3 totals 15 residues. The germline V gene has CDR1 SNHLY and CDR2 FYNNEI. With 3 bases removed from V and 3 bases from J, the gap between germline ends came to 11 bases. CDR3 nucleotides: TGTGCCAGCAGTGACTGGTTGGTCCACACCGGGGAGCTGTTTTTT. This codes for CASSDWLVHTGELFF.

In DNA, the CDR3 is TGTGCCAGCACCCGTAGCGGGAGGAGATACAATGAGCAGTTCTTC. Its translation: CASTRSGRRYNEQFF. This chain connects TRBV27 to TRBJ2-1; 10 bases map to TRBD2. V lost 7 bases and J lost 4; bases outside the gene matches: 7. Germline CDR1 reads MNHEY; CDR2 reads SMNVEV (reference sequence). The CDR3 is made up of 15 amino acids.